One T cell receptor beta chain is described in this entry. Its specificity is not known. This sample is drawn from a study of T cell clones after liver transplantation. About the research overall: Graft-donor-reactive sequences were compared with third-party-reactive TCRbeta sequences from pre-transplant mixed lymphocyte reactions. Study-level points and caveats: These preliminary findings come from unstandardized post-transplant sampling times.

This table comes from immunoSEQ multiplex PCR, and its TCRdb copy is limited to in-frame clones, with some not included. The sample records around 110,000 clones, 90% being singletons. This CDR3 is built from 12 residues. V lost 7 bases, J lost 0 bases, and 9 bases lay in between. Per germline, CDR1 SQVTM and CDR2 ANQGSEA. Sequencing used CD4+ T cells from blood, obtained 12 months after liver transplant. The gene calls are TRBV29-1 and TRBJ2-5; D ambiguous. This TCR derives from a human patient who received a liver transplant. The T cells may partly be graft donor cells. CDR3 in DNA: TGCAGCGCCCCGCTGTACCAAGAGACCCAGTACTTC. It is translated as CSAPLYQETQYF.